The 9 T cell receptor beta chains in this list originate from one sample, sequenced in a study of cytomegalovirus exposure and HLA in healthy donors. The PCR used 60 Vbeta and 13 Jbeta primers. Sequencing was performed with immunoSEQ multiplex PCR; in TCRdb, only in-frame clones are kept and a portion is missing. The sample records around 150,000 clones, about 84% being singletons. The sequenced sample consisted of PBMCs. These receptors all come from a man aged 45-65 years in good health and CMV-seronegative.

The chain combines TRBV4-1 with TRBJ2-7; 10 bases align to TRBD1. Trimming at V came to 0 bases and at J to 3 bases, leaving 5 bases not matched to a gene. This CDR3 region has 16 residues. CDR1 is MGHRA, CDR2 YSYEKL, per germline. The CDR3 sequence: CASSQERDRGSYEQYF. CDR3 in DNA: TGCGCCAGCAGCCAAGAGCGGGACAGGGGAAGCTACGAGCAGTACTTC.

The chain links TRBV18 to TRBJ2-1; TRBD2 agrees at 7 bases. The CDR3 totals 14 residues. V shed 2 bases and J 5 bases; nucleotides not matched to a gene: 3. Germline CDR1 and CDR2: KGHSH and LQKENI. CDR3 DNA: TGTGCCAGCTCACCAGGGAGGGCGGACAATGAGCAGTTCTTC. Residues: CASSPGRADNEQFF.

This clone was counted a single time. The V call is TRBV19, the J call TRBJ2-7; 10 bases are a match to TRBD2. The J segment lost 3 bases and the V segment lost 4 bases, leaving 6 bases of the junction unmatched. This CDR3 comprises 15 residues. Looked up from germline, CDR1 is LNHDA and CDR2 is SQIVND (reference sequence). The CDR3 here is CASSSRTSGVYEQYF. In nucleotides, the CDR3 is TGTGCCAGTAGTAGCAGGACTAGCGGAGTCTACGAGCAGTACTTC.

The chain has TRBV6-5 and TRBJ1-1; D possibly corresponds to TRBD1 (6 bases). With 6 bases removed from V and 11 bases from J, the gap between germline ends came to 22 bases. The length of the CDR3 is 14 residues. Germline CDR1 reads MNHEY; CDR2 reads SVGAGI. CDR3 amino acids: CASSPKGVGWMAFF. CDR3 nucleotide sequence: TGTGCCAGCAGCCCCAAGGGGGTAGGTTGGATGGCTTTCTTT.

The V call is TRBV5-6, the J call TRBJ2-5, with 11 bases lining up with TRBD2. The germline CDR1 and CDR2 sequences are SGHDT and YYEEEE. The CDR3 has 17 amino acids. V was pared by 6 bases and J by 2 bases, with 12 bases of the junction left unmatched. The CDR3 DNA is TGTGCCAGCAACGACCTTCCGGGACTAGCGGTTCAAGAGACCCAGTACTTC. Its translation is CASNDLPGLAVQETQYF.

This clone was observed a few times. The chain joins TRBV5-1 to TRBJ1-2; TRBD1 matches at 8 bases. The CDR3 extends over 16 amino acids. Germline trimming cut 3 bases from V and 0 bases from J; bases unmatched to any gene: 7. Germline CDR1 is SGHRS and CDR2 is YFSETQ. The CDR3 DNA follows: TGCGCCAGCAGCTGGGGGGGACAGGCTGCTAACTATGGCTACACCTTC. Translated: CASSWGGQAANYGYTF. The full variable domain, its missing parts supplied by reference TRBV5-1 and TRBJ1-2, is KAGVTQTPRYLIKTRGQQVTLSCSPISGHRSVSWYQQTPGQGLQFLFEYFSETQRNKGNFPGRFSGRQFSNSRSEMNVSTLELGDSALYLCASSWGGQAANYGYTFGSGTRLTVV.

This clone turned up a few times. The gene calls are TRBV9 and TRBJ2-2; a possible D gene is TRBD1 (6 bases). The V gene's germline CDR1 is SGDLS and CDR2 YYNGEE. The CDR3 has 15 amino acids. V lost 3 bases and J lost 3, with 12 bases in between. DNA for the CDR3: TGTGCCAGCAGCGCTCATAGGACAGACACCGGGGAGCTGTTTTTT. This translates into CASSAHRTDTGELFF. Filled out from reference TRBV9 and TRBJ2-2, the complete variable domain reads DSGVTQTPKHLITATGQRVTLRCSPRSGDLSVYWYQQSLDQGLQFLIQYYNGEERAKGNILERFSAQQFPDLHSELNLSSLELGDSALYFCASSAHRTDTGELFFGEGSRLTVL.

V and J are TRBV6-1 and TRBJ2-5; perhaps TRBD1 as D (6 bases). From germline, CDR1 is MNHNS and CDR2 SASEGT. V was cut by 8 bases and J by 1 base, with 11 bases left in between. This CDR3 has 13 amino acids. The CDR3 DNA reads as TGTGCCAGCCGTAGACAGGTCCAAGAGACCCAGTACTTC. Its translation is CASRRQVQETQYF.

This clone was counted between two and nine times. The rearrangement uses TRBV27 and TRBJ2-7; 13 bases agree with TRBD2. V trimming: 5 bases; J trimming: 0 bases; junction bases outside the gene matches: 7. Germline V gives CDR1 MNHEY, CDR2 SMNVEV (reference sequence). The CDR3 runs 17 residues. CDR3: CASSPIWTSGSSYEQYF. CDR3 nucleotides: TGTGCCAGCAGTCCTATCTGGACTAGCGGGAGCTCCTACGAGCAGTACTTC.